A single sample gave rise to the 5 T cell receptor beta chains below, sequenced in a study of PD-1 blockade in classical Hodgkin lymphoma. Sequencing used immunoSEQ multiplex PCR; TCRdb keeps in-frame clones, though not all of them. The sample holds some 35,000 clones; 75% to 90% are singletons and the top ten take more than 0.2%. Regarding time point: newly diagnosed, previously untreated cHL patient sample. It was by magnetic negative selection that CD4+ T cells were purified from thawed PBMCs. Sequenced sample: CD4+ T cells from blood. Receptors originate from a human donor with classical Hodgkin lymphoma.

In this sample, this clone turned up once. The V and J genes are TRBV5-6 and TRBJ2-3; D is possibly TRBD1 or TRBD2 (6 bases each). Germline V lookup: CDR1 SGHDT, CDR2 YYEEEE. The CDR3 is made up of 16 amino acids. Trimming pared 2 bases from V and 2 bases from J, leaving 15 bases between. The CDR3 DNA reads TGTGCCAGCAGCTTTCTCGGAGGGGGTTCCACAGATACGCAGTATTTT. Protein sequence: CASSFLGGGSTDTQYF.

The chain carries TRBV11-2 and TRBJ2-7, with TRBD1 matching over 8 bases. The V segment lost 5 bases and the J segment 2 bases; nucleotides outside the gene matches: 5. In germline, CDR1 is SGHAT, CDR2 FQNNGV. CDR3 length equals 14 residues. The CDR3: CASSTLDRAYEQYF. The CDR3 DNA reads TGTGCCAGCAGCACCCTGGACAGGGCCTACGAGCAGTACTTC. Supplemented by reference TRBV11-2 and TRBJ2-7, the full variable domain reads EAGVAQSPRYKIIEKRQSVAFWCNPISGHATLYWYQQILGQGPKLLIQFQNNGVVDDSQLPKDRFSAERLKGVDSTLKIQPAKLEDSAVYLCASSTLDRAYEQYFGPGTRLTVT.

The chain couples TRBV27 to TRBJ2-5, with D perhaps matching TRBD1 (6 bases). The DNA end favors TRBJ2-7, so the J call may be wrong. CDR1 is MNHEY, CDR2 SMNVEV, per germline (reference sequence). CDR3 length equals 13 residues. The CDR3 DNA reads TGTGCCAGCAGAGCGCAGGGGACCTACGAGCAGTACTTC. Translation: CASRAQGTYEQYF.

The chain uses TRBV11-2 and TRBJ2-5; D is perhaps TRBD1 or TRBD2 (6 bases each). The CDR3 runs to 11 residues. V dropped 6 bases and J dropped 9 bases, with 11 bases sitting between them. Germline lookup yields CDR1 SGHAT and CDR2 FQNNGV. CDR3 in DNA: TGTGCCAGCAGATTAAGGGGGGCCCAGTACTTC. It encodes CASRLRGAQYF.

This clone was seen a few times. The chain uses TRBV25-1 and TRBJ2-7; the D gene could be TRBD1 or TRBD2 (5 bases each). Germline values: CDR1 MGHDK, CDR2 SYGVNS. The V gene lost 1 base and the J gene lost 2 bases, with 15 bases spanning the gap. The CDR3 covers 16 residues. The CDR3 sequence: CASSESGRGSTYEQYF. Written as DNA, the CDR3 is TGTGCCAGCAGTGAATCGGGGCGAGGGTCCACCTACGAGCAGTACTTC.